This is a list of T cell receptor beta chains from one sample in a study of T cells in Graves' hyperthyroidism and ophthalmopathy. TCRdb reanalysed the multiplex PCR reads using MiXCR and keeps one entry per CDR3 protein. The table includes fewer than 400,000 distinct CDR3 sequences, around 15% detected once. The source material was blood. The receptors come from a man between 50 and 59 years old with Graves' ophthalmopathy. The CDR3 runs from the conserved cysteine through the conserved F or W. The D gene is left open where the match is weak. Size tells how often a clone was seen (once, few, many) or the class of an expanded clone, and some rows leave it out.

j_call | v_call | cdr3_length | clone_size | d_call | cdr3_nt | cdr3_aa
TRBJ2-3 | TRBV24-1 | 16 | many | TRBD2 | TGTGCCACCAGTGGCAGAGATAGCGGGTCCACAGATACGCAGTATTTT | CATSGRDSGSTDTQYF
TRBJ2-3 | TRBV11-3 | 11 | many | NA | TGTGCCAGCAGCTCATATGATACGCAGTATTTT | CASSSYDTQYF
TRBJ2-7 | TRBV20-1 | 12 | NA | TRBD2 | TGCAGTGGTAGCGGGAGTCCCCACGAGCAGTACTTC | CSGSGSPHEQYF
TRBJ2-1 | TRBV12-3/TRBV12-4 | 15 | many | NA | TGTGCCAGCAAGGCGCTACAGGGCGGCTACAATGAGCAGTTCTTC | CASKALQGGYNEQFF
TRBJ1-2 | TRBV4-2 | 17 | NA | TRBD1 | TGTGCCAGCAGCCAAGACATCACCGGGACAGAAAGTCGTGGCTACACCTTC | CASSQDITGTESRGYTF
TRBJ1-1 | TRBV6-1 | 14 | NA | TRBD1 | TGTGCCAGCAGCTGGGACAGGGGAGGGTCTGAAGCTTTCTTT | CASSWDRGGSEAFF
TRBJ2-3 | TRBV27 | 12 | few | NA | TGTGCCAGCAGTCCTTTTAGAGATACGCAGTATTTT | CASSPFRDTQYF
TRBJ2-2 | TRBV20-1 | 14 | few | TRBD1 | TGCAGTGCGGAGTTGGACAGGGGCACCGGGGAGCTGTTTTTT | CSAELDRGTGELFF
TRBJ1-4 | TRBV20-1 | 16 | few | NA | TGCAGTGCCCTCGGCGGGATTGGCACAACTAATGAAAAACTGCTTTTT | CSALGGIGTTNEKLLF
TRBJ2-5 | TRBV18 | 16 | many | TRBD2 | TGTGCCAGCTCACCAAGGAGCGGGATTCTTGGAGAGACCCAGTACTTC | CASSPRSGILGETQYF
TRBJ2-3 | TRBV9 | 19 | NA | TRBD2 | TGTGCCAGCAGCGAAATGAGACTAGCGGGAGTGAAGGGGAAAGATACGCAGTATTTT | CASSEMRLAGVKGKDTQYF
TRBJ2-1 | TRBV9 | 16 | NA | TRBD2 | TGTGCCAGCAGCGTAGCATTAGCGGGAGGGCCTAGGGAGCAGTTCTTC | CASSVALAGGPREQFF
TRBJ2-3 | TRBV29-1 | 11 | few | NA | TGCAGCGTTGACTTCACAGATACGCAGTATTTT | CSVDFTDTQYF
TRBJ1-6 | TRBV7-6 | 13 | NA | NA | TGTGCCAGCAGCTTAGATGGGCATTCACCCCTCCACTTT | CASSLDGHSPLHF
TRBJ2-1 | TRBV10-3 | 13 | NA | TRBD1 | TGTGCCATCTCGGGACAGGGACCTCAGGAGCAGTTCTTC | CAISGQGPQEQFF
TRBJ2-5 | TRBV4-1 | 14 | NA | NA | TGCGCCAGCAGCCCTGGGCAGATCCAAGAGACCCAGTACTTC | CASSPGQIQETQYF
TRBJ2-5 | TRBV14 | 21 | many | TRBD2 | TGTGCCAGCAGCCTCGGGAAAAAGGGACCGGGACTAGCGGGGGCACGCGAGACCCAGTACTTC | CASSLGKKGPGLAGARETQYF
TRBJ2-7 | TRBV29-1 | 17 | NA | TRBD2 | TGCAGCGCTTCTGGGCGAAATTGGCGGGAGGGTTCCTACGAGCAGTACTTC | CSASGRNWREGSYEQYF
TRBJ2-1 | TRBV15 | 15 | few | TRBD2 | TGTGCCACCAACCAACTAGCGGGAATCGACAATGAGCAGTTCTTC | CATNQLAGIDNEQFF
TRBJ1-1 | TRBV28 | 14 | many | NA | TGTGCCAGCAGTTTACGTCCGGGACTCACTGAAGCTTTCTTT | CASSLRPGLTEAFF
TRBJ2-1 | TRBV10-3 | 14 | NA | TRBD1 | TGTGCCATCAGTAGTGGACAGGGGTTTGATGAGCAGTTCTTC | CAISSGQGFDEQFF
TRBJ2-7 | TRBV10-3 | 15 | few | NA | TGTGCCATCAGCCCCCCCAAGGGACTTCTGGGCGAGCAGTACTTC | CAISPPKGLLGEQYF
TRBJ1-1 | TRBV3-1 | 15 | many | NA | TGTGCCAGCAGCCCCGGGGGCGCGAGTAGCACTGAAGCTTTCTTT | CASSPGGASSTEAFF
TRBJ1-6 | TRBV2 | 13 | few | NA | TGTGCGGGGGGAACGGAGAAATATTCACCCCTCCACTTT | CAGGTEKYSPLHF
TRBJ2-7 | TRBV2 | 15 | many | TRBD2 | TGTGCCAGCAGGATCCTAGCGGGAGTGTTTTTCGTGCAGTACTTC | CASRILAGVFFVQYF
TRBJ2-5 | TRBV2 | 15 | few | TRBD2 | TGTGCCAGCAGAGCCGGGACTAGCGGGAAGACTGGTCAGTACTTC | CASRAGTSGKTGQYF
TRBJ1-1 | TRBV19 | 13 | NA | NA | TGTGCCAGTACTCCCGGGAAGAACACTGAAGCTTTCTTT | CASTPGKNTEAFF
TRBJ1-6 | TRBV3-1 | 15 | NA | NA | TGTGCCAGCAGCAGAGGGAGACGGGAGAATTCACCCCTCCACTTT | CASSRGRRENSPLHF
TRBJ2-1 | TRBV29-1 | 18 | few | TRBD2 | TGCAGCGGCGGGGGGAGGCTAGCGGGAGTTGGAAAGAACAATGAGCAGTTCTTC | CSGGGRLAGVGKNNEQFF
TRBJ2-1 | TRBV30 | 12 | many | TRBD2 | TGTGCCTGGAGTCCGACTAGCGGGAAAGAGTTCTTC | CAWSPTSGKEFF